These 26 T cell receptor beta chains originate from one sample sequenced in a study of blood T cells in healthy people across ages. The use of a sample-barcoded 5' primer and a J-beta primer mix characterized a second PCR of roughly 7 to 11 cycles. TCRdb fed the 5' RACE reads into MiXCR, producing one record per CDR3 protein. The table has around 940,000 distinct CDR3 sequences, just over 50% seen once; the top ten hold roughly a fifth. The sample comprised blood. The receptors shown here come from a woman in her sixties or seventies in good health.

This clonotype was detected only a few times. V usage is TRBV11-2 and J usage is TRBJ2-3; TRBD2 is a possible D gene (5 bases). V was cut by 2 bases and J by 3 bases, with 18 bases left in between. Germline CDR1 is SGHAT and CDR2 is FQNNGV. CDR3 length: 17 residues. CDR3 residues: CASSLKVLSRETDTQYF. The CDR3 coding sequence is TGTGCCAGCAGCTTAAAGGTCCTTTCAAGGGAGACAGATACGCAGTATTTT. Complete variable domain (other parts from reference TRBV11-2 and TRBJ2-3): EAGVAQSPRYKIIEKRQSVAFWCNPISGHATLYWYQQILGQGPKLLIQFQNNGVVDDSQLPKDRFSAERLKGVDSTLKIQPAKLEDSAVYLCASSLKVLSRETDTQYFGPGTRLTVL.

The V call is TRBV4-1, the J call TRBJ2-1; D gene uncertain. There are 17 residues in the CDR3. The germline CDR1 and CDR2 sequences are MGHRA and YSYEKL. The ends were cut back, 0 bases at V and 0 bases at J, with 12 bases in the middle. CDR3 sequence (DNA): TGCGCCAGCAGCCAAGAATTAACCGGGTACTCCTACAATGAGCAGTTCTTC. Translating gives CASSQELTGYSYNEQFF.

The chain carries TRBV3-1 and TRBJ2-3; possible D gene TRBD2, 5 bases. CDR3 size: 14 residues. The V end lost 4 bases, the J end lost 5 bases, and 13 bases lay between the germline ends. CDR1 is LGHDT, CDR2 YNNKEL, per germline (reference sequence). CDR3 sequence reads: CASSLTLVIDTQYF. Here the CDR3 DNA reads TGTGCCAGCAGCCTCACACTAGTGATAGATACGCAGTATTTT.

Only a few counts were recorded for this clonotype. The chain uses TRBV9 and TRBJ2-3; D is ambiguous. The CDR3 totals 13 residues. Germline V gives CDR1 SGDLS, CDR2 YYNGEE. Trimming cost V 0 bases and J 7 bases, with 9 bases left between them. In DNA form, the CDR3 reads TGTGCCAGCAGCGTAGCGGGCCTCAATACGCAGTATTTT. Its translation: CASSVAGLNTQYF.

This clonotype turned up a few times. The chain is built from TRBV28 and TRBJ2-3; 16 bases agree with TRBD2. With V trimmed by 5 bases and J by 7 bases, 6 bases remained unmatched. The germline V gene encodes CDR1 MDHEN and CDR2 SYDVKM. The CDR3 runs to 16 residues. For the CDR3, the DNA is TGTGCCAGCAGTCGGGGACTAGCGGGAGGGGTTTATACGCAGTATTTT. Translated: CASSRGLAGGVYTQYF.

This clonotype showed up just once. J is TRBJ2-1 and V is TRBV20-1; D is ambiguous. CDR3 size: 13 residues. The germline V gene has CDR1 DFQATT and CDR2 SNEGSKA (reference sequence). Trimming left V 5 bases short and J 0 bases short, with 8 bases between. In DNA, the CDR3 is TGCAGTGCTCCTCCAGCCTCCTACAATGAGCAGTTCTTC. Translation gives CSAPPASYNEQFF.

In its sample, this clonotype was seen a few times. The chain couples TRBV3-1 to TRBJ2-1; TRBD2 matches 8 bases. The germline V gene encodes CDR1 LGHDT and CDR2 YNNKEL (reference sequence). Trimming cost V 6 bases and J 3 bases; bases outside gene matches: 7. The CDR3 has 15 amino acids. CDR3 amino acids: CASSDSGSIYNEQFF. CDR3 nucleotides: TGTGCCAGCAGTGACAGCGGGAGTATCTACAATGAGCAGTTCTTC.

The chain carries TRBV6-2 or TRBV6-3 and TRBJ2-4, with a possible D match to TRBD2 (5 bases). The last part of the DNA fits TRBJ2-7 better; the J call may be wrong. The CDR3 is 14 residues long. The germline gives CDR1 MNHEY, CDR2 SVGEGT. Here the CDR3 reads CASRTSVASYEQYF. CDR3 in DNA: TGTGCCAGCAGAACTAGTGTCGCCTCCTACGAGCAGTACTTC.

The rearrangement joins TRBV20-1 to TRBJ2-7; tentative D call: TRBD2 (5 bases). Germline V gives CDR1 DFQATT, CDR2 SNEGSKA (reference sequence). This CDR3 is 15 amino acids long. V lost 5 bases, J lost 2 bases, and 19 bases lay in between. CDR3 amino acids: CSAQDEGHSAYEQYF. In DNA, the CDR3 is TGCAGTGCTCAAGACGAGGGCCATTCCGCCTACGAGCAGTACTTC.

The J gene is TRBJ2-5, the V gene TRBV18, with D possibly being TRBD2 (5 bases). Trimming took off 0 bases at V and 5 bases at J, with 13 bases between the two ends. The CDR3 is 15 amino acids. CDR1 and CDR2 from the germline V gene are KGHSH and LQKENI. The CDR3 reads CASSPPARGAETQYF. CDR3 nucleotide sequence: TGTGCCAGCTCACCACCGGCTCGGGGTGCGGAGACCCAGTACTTC.

This clonotype has just a few counts. The chain uses TRBV29-1 and TRBJ2-1; TRBD2 agrees at 7 bases. CDR1 and CDR2 from the germline V gene are SQVTM and ANQGSEA. The CDR3 covers 16 residues. The V and J ends lost 0 bases and 0 bases, in that order; junction bases with no gene match: 5. This CDR3 is CSVEDIKRDSYNEQFF. In DNA, the CDR3 is TGCAGCGTTGAAGATATCAAGCGGGACTCCTACAATGAGCAGTTCTTC.

This clonotype was seen only once. It may be a read error: a sequence one base away is much more abundant. The CDR3 spells CASSGGTTGYEQYF. DNA of the CDR3: TGCGCCAGCAGCGGGGGGACAACCGGGTACGAGCAGTACTTC. The chain has TRBV5-1 and TRBJ2-5, with D perhaps assigned TRBD1 or TRBD2 (6 bases each). TRBJ2-7 matches the DNA end more closely, so the J call is doubtful. CDR1 and CDR2 (germline): SGHRS, YFSETQ. The CDR3 has 14 residues.

The rearrangement links TRBV20-1 to TRBJ1-2, with D possibly being TRBD1 (6 bases). This CDR3 spans 13 amino acids. V gave up 7 bases and J gave up 1 base, with 13 bases separating them. Germline-derived CDR1 and CDR2 are DFQATT and SNEGSKA (reference sequence). The DNA of the CDR3 is TGCAGTGGAACAGGGTACCGTAACTATGGCTACACCTTC. This codes for CSGTGYRNYGYTF.

The genes are TRBV12-3 or TRBV12-4 and TRBJ2-5; D perhaps matches TRBD2 (6 bases). The length of the CDR3 is 15 residues. With 6 bases removed from V and 2 bases from J, the gap between germline ends came to 16 bases. CDR3 in amino acids: CASSPNSAGQETQYF. The CDR3 DNA sequence: TGTGCCAGCAGCCCCAACAGCGCGGGACAAGAGACCCAGTACTTC.

The sample holds a few counts of this clonotype. The chain recombines TRBV12-5 with TRBJ2-3, with D hard to call. Germline CDR1 and CDR2: LGHNT and FRNRAP. V was clipped by 2 bases and J by 6 bases, with 6 bases between them. This CDR3 spans 12 amino acids. CDR3 in amino acids: CASGLTLDTQYF. CDR3 coding DNA: TGTGCTAGTGGTTTGACTTTGGATACGCAGTATTTT.

The chain combines TRBV14 with TRBJ1-2; tentative D call: TRBD1 (6 bases). Trimming took off 6 bases at V and 8 bases at J, with 16 bases between the two ends. CDR3 length: 13 residues. CDR1 SGHDN and CDR2 FVKESK come from the germline V gene. The CDR3 sequence is CASRTAGTPGYTF. CDR3 DNA sequence: TGTGCCAGCAGGACCGCCGGGACACCGGGCTACACCTTC.

This rearrangement joins TRBV21-1 to TRBJ2-1. TRBV21-1 is assigned pseudogene status. The CDR3 extends over 14 amino acids. CDR3 sequence: CASSKGANRNEQFF. In DNA form, the CDR3 reads TGTGCCAGCAGCAAAGGCGCGAACCGCAATGAGCAGTTCTTC.

This chain uses TRBV7-2 with TRBJ1-1; possibly TRBD1 for D (5 bases). This CDR3 spans 12 amino acids. The germline V gene has CDR1 SGHTA and CDR2 FQGNSA. Trimming took off 6 bases at V and 5 bases at J, with 10 bases between the two ends. The chain's CDR3 is CASSFRQTEAFF. DNA of the CDR3: TGTGCCAGCAGTTTTCGACAGACTGAAGCTTTCTTT.

This clonotype was detected once. The V call is TRBV11-1, the J call TRBJ2-7, with D unclear. This CDR3 is built from 15 residues. CDR1 is SGHAT and CDR2 is FQDESV in the germline V gene (reference sequence). Trimming shortened V by 2 bases and J by 5 bases, and 16 bases separated the two germline ends. As DNA, the CDR3 is TGTGCCAGCAGCTTATATATAGGTCACGCAGACGAGCAGTACTTC. This encodes CASSLYIGHADEQYF.

The rearrangement uses TRBV15 and TRBJ1-1; D is unclear. Per germline, CDR1 LNHNV and CDR2 YYDKDF (reference sequence). The CDR3 covers 16 residues. Trimming stripped 0 bases from V and 3 bases from J, with 14 bases between. CDR3 residues: CATSRDSGRHYTEAFF. The CDR3 coding sequence is TGTGCCACCAGCAGAGACTCTGGGCGACACTACACTGAAGCTTTCTTT.

The chain recombines TRBV5-1 with TRBJ1-2, with 8 bases aligning to TRBD1. The CDR3 length is 16 residues. Germline loops: CDR1 SGHRS, CDR2 YFSETQ. V gave up 0 bases and J gave up 7 bases; unmatched junction bases: 11. This CDR3 is CASSLAGAGGMSGYTF. The CDR3 DNA is TGCGCCAGCAGCTTGGCCGGGGCAGGGGGCATGTCTGGCTACACCTTC.

The rearrangement joins TRBV7-8 to TRBJ2-3, with 9 bases identical to TRBD2. The trim removed 1 base at V and 7 bases at J, leaving 9 bases unmatched. Germline CDR1 and CDR2: SGHVS and FQNEAQ. CDR3 length: 16 amino acids. The CDR3 DNA follows: TGTGCCAGCAGCTTAGGTAGCGGGAGCGTGGTGAATACGCAGTATTTT. It encodes CASSLGSGSVVNTQYF.

The rearrangement uses TRBV7-9 and TRBJ2-3; TRBD1 might be the D (5 bases). Germline V gene sequence: CDR1 SEHNR, CDR2 FQNEAQ (reference sequence). Between the trimmed V and J ends, which lost 5 bases and 0 bases, there was a span of 15 bases. The CDR3 extends over 16 amino acids. CDR3 sequence reads: CASSPLRQHSTDTQYF. In nucleotides, the CDR3 is TGTGCCAGCAGCCCCCTGAGACAGCATAGCACAGATACGCAGTATTTT.

The chain is built from TRBV4-1 and TRBJ2-1; 7 nucleotides agree with TRBD2. V lost 4 bases and J lost 5; bases outside the gene matches: 8. Germline lookup yields CDR1 MGHRA and CDR2 YSYEKL. The CDR3 is 15 amino acids. CDR3 sequence: CASSLGPAGNNEQFF. The CDR3 nucleotides are TGCGCCAGCAGCCTAGGACCAGCGGGAAACAATGAGCAGTTCTTC.

This chain uses TRBV5-6 with TRBJ1-5, with TRBD1 matching over 7 bases. This CDR3 region has 15 residues. Germline values: CDR1 SGHDT, CDR2 YYEEEE. Losses at the gene ends were 3 bases for V and 2 bases for J; bases not matched to a gene: 5. This CDR3 reads CASSSTGTGNQPQHF. The CDR3 bases are TGTGCCAGCAGCTCAACCGGGACAGGCAATCAGCCCCAGCATTTT. Variable domain in full (rest from reference TRBV5-6 and TRBJ1-5): DAGVTQSPTHLIKTRGQQVTLRCSPKSGHDTVSWYQQALGQGPQFIFQYYEEEERQRGNFPDRFSGHQFPNYSSELNVNALLLGDSALYLCASSSTGTGNQPQHFGDGTRLSIL.

This rearrangement joins TRBV28 to TRBJ2-4; tentatively, D is TRBD1 (7 bases). The J call may be in error: the DNA end matches TRBJ2-7 better. There are 16 residues in the CDR3. Germline V gene data show CDR1 as MDHEN and CDR2 as SYDVKM. The CDR3 region is CASSPRRGRDLPEQYF. In DNA form, the CDR3 reads TGTGCCAGCAGTCCGCGGAGGGGGCGGGACCTACCCGAGCAGTACTTC.